This TCR beta chain was identified in a study of Ad26.COV2.S vaccination and SARS-CoV-2 variants. Study-wide results and limits: Similar non-spike TCR breadth was observed in recipients of vaccine and of placebo.

Germline CDR1 SEHNR, CDR2 FQNEAQ (reference sequence). This CDR3 has 14 residues. With 7 bases removed from V and 7 bases from J, the gap between germline ends came to 19 bases. Treatment of the sample: roughly 19 received Ad26.COV2.S at low or high dose, single or two shots; several received placebo; per-sample allocation not given. Collection of samples fell on day 63 after the first vaccine or placebo injection. Libraries were prepared by immunoSEQ multiplex PCR; TCRdb keeps only in-frame clonotypes and omits some of them. Among about 400,000 clones listed, 88% were seen once. Notes on this clone: The antigen remains undetermined.

Source: peripheral blood, taken in a trial of Ad26.COV2.S vaccine versus placebo. This TCR was recovered from a person between 18 and 59 years old who received the Ad26.COV2.S COVID-19 vaccine or a placebo. This chain links TRBV7-9 with TRBJ1-1, with no clear D. CDR3 region: CASIDKRRANEAFF. CDR3 sequence (DNA): TGTGCCAGCATCGATAAAAGACGGGCTAATGAAGCTTTCTTT. The variable domain in full, with the rest retrieved from reference TRBV7-9 and TRBJ1-1, is DTGVSQNPRHKITKRGQNVTFRCDPISEHNRLYWYRQTLGQGPEFLTYFQNEAQLEKSRLLSDRFSAERPKGSFSTLEIQRTEQGDSAMYLCASIDKRRANEAFFGQGTRLTVV.